This entry lists 21 T cell receptor beta chains sequenced from one sample in a study of cytomegalovirus exposure and HLA in healthy donors. Researchers ran the PCR with 60 Vbeta and 13 Jbeta primers. Produced via immunoSEQ multiplex PCR; TCRdb's table is partial and in-frame only. The sample lists some 140,000 clones, about three quarters occurring once. The sample was PBMCs. The receptor source for this set is a male donor in good health and CMV-seropositive.

This clone has just a few counts. This chain joins TRBV7-6 and TRBJ2-2, with D perhaps matching TRBD1 (5 bases). This CDR3 spans 17 amino acids. Germline V lookup: CDR1 SGHVS, CDR2 FNYEAQ. The V end lost 1 base, the J end lost 7 bases, and 19 bases lay between the germline ends. The CDR3 DNA is TGTGCCAGCAGCTTAGGCGCCGCGGCAGGGCTGGGCGGGGAGCTGTTTTTT. It specifies CASSLGAAAGLGGELFF.

J is TRBJ2-7 and V is TRBV6-5, with 9 nucleotides matching TRBD1. The ends lost 6 bases at V and 1 base at J; junction bases unmatched: 4. This CDR3 has 14 residues. Germline CDR1 reads MNHEY; CDR2 reads SVGAGI. The CDR3: CASRGQGSSYEQYF. The CDR3 DNA reads as TGTGCCAGCAGAGGACAGGGGTCTTCCTACGAGCAGTACTTC.

This rearrangement joins TRBV18 to TRBJ1-3; 7 positions agree with TRBD1. J was trimmed by 4 bases and V by 3 bases; bases with no gene match: 6. CDR3 length equals 15 residues. Germline CDR1 and CDR2: KGHSH and LQKENI. The CDR3 DNA is TGTGCCAGCTCACCGGGACAGCTGCCGGGAAACACCATATATTTT. It specifies CASSPGQLPGNTIYF.

The chain employs TRBV29-1 and TRBJ1-1, with D possibly TRBD1 on 5 matching bases. Germline CDR1 SQVTM, CDR2 ANQGSEA. The CDR3 runs to 12 residues. Trimming took 7 bases from V and 7 from J, leaving 16 bases between them. CDR3 in amino acids: CSAAMGQDEAFF. The CDR3 nucleotides are TGCAGCGCCGCGATGGGGCAGGATGAAGCTTTCTTT.

The V gene is TRBV10-3, the J gene TRBJ2-7, with D perhaps matching TRBD2 (5 bases). The CDR3 has 13 residues. V lost 7 bases, J lost 0 bases, and 10 bases lay in between. In germline, CDR1 is ENHRY, CDR2 SYGVKD. DNA of the CDR3: TGTGCCATCACCAGCCGGGACTCCTACGAGCAGTACTTC. The encoded protein is CAITSRDSYEQYF.

The DNA of the CDR3 is TGTGCCAGCAGCTCCGGGACAGGGAACACTGAAGCTTTCTTT. Translating gives CASSSGTGNTEAFF. The rearrangement uses TRBV5-8 and TRBJ1-1; 8 nucleotides agree with TRBD1. V lost 3 bases, J lost 1 base, and 2 bases stayed unmatched. There are 14 residues in the CDR3. Germline V lookup: CDR1 SGHTS, CDR2 YDEGEE.

The gene calls are TRBV5-1 and TRBJ2-5, with D possibly TRBD1 on 6 matching bases. This CDR3 spans 17 amino acids. V gave up 4 bases and J gave up 0 bases, with 19 bases separating them. The germline V gene encodes CDR1 SGHRS and CDR2 YFSETQ. In nucleotides, the CDR3 is TGCGCCAGCAGCGCACAGGGAGCGCTACCCCACCAAGAGACCCAGTACTTC. The encoded protein is CASSAQGALPHQETQYF.

This sequence joins TRBV13 and TRBJ2-1, with D possibly TRBD2 on 6 matching bases. CDR3 length equals 12 residues. Looked up from germline, CDR1 is PRHDT and CDR2 is FYEKMQ (reference sequence). Trimming shortened V by 5 bases and J by 9 bases, and 11 bases separated the two germline ends. CDR3 protein: CASSPLAGEQFF. Written as DNA, the CDR3 is TGTGCCAGCAGCCCACTAGCAGGTGAGCAGTTCTTC.

The chain joins TRBV6-1 to TRBJ1-3, with D possibly TRBD1 on 5 matching bases. The germline V gene has CDR1 MNHNS and CDR2 SASEGT. Trimming took 3 bases from V and 4 from J, leaving 10 bases between them. The CDR3 contains 14 residues. CDR3 DNA sequence: TGTGCCAGCAGTGACACCGGGGGAGGAAACACCATATATTTT. Protein product: CASSDTGGGNTIYF.

The V call is TRBV19, the J call TRBJ1-5; D remains ambiguous. The CDR3 extends over 16 amino acids. Germline CDR1 is LNHDA and CDR2 is SQIVND (reference sequence). Trimming removed 1 base at V and 5 bases at J, with 15 bases between. CDR3 in DNA: TGTGCCAGTAGTATAGGGGCTCGGGGAAACTATCAGCCCCAGCATTTT. It codes for CASSIGARGNYQPQHF.

The chain couples TRBV5-1 to TRBJ2-1; 7 bases align to TRBD2. CDR1 and CDR2 (germline): SGHRS, YFSETQ. The CDR3 loop spans 15 amino acids. J was trimmed by 0 bases and V by 4 bases; bases with no gene match: 4. The CDR3 DNA reads as TGCGCCAGCAGCCAAACTAGCGACTCCTACAATGAGCAGTTCTTC. It encodes CASSQTSDSYNEQFF.

V gene TRBV7-9 combines with J gene TRBJ1-4, with D uncertain. CDR3 length equals 15 residues. CDR1 is SEHNR and CDR2 is FQNEAQ in the germline V gene (reference sequence). Trimming pared 5 bases from V and 4 bases from J, leaving 14 bases between. The CDR3 here is CASSPRRLVNEKLFF. In nucleotides, the CDR3 is TGTGCCAGCAGCCCCCGCCGGCTAGTTAATGAAAAACTGTTTTTT.

This clone came up a few times. The DNA of the CDR3 is TGTGCCAGCAGTCAACCGACTAGCAACAATGAGCAGTTCTTC. Translating gives CASSQPTSNNEQFF. This rearrangement joins TRBV6-6 to TRBJ2-1; 7 bases line up with TRBD2. V dropped 5 bases and J dropped 5; count of bases not matched to a gene: 6. This CDR3 has 14 amino acids. Germline V gives CDR1 MNHNY, CDR2 SVGAGI (reference sequence).

V usage is TRBV7-2 and J usage is TRBJ2-3; 9 bases align to TRBD1. The CDR3 loop spans 13 amino acids. CDR1 SGHTA and CDR2 FQGNSA come from the germline V gene. V dropped 4 bases and J dropped 4; count of bases not matched to a gene: 0. CDR3 in DNA: TGTGCCAGCAGCTGGGACAGGGCAGATACGCAGTATTTT. It yields the protein CASSWDRADTQYF.

CDR3 coding DNA: TGCAGCGGGACTGGATTCGGCGGTCGTGAGCAGTTCTTC. Its protein is CSGTGFGGREQFF. The rearrangement links TRBV29-1 to TRBJ2-1; D possibly corresponds to TRBD2 (5 bases). Germline V gives CDR1 SQVTM, CDR2 ANQGSEA. Trimming took off 7 bases at V and 9 bases at J, with 19 bases between the two ends. The CDR3 spans 13 residues.

V is TRBV14 and J is TRBJ1-1, with D perhaps TRBD1 (5 bases). Deletions cut 2 bases from V and 4 bases from J, with 8 bases between. CDR1 is SGHDN, CDR2 FVKESK, per germline. The CDR3 contains 13 residues. CDR3 bases: TGTGCCAGCAGCCAACGGACACGCACTGAAGCTTTCTTT. It encodes CASSQRTRTEAFF.

This chain's CDR3 is CASSLHDTKGESNEKLFF. In DNA, the CDR3 is TGCGCCAGCAGCTTGCACGACACAAAGGGGGAATCTAATGAAAAACTGTTTTTT. The gene calls are TRBV5-1 and TRBJ1-4; possibly TRBD1 for D (6 bases). This CDR3 region has 18 residues. The ends were cut back, 1 base at V and 3 bases at J, with 19 bases in the middle. Germline CDR1 is SGHRS and CDR2 is YFSETQ.

The chain carries TRBV6-5 and TRBJ2-2; 8 bases line up with TRBD2. Trimming at V came to 6 bases and at J to 5 bases, leaving 8 bases not matched to a gene. The CDR3 sequence is 15 residues long. The germline CDR1 and CDR2 sequences are MNHEY and SVGAGI. CDR3 DNA sequence: TGTGCCAGCAGCAGCGGGGGTACGATTACCGGGGAGCTGTTTTTT. It is translated as CASSSGGTITGELFF.

The chain recombines TRBV19 with TRBJ1-1; D is unresolved. V lost 1 base and J lost 4, with 16 bases in between. The length of the CDR3 is 16 residues. CDR1 LNHDA and CDR2 SQIVND come from the germline V gene (reference sequence). The CDR3 loop reads CASSIGVGGFSTEAFF. In DNA, the CDR3 is TGTGCCAGTAGTATAGGCGTCGGAGGGTTCAGCACTGAAGCTTTCTTT.

The chain joins TRBV29-1 to TRBJ2-7; 7 positions agree with TRBD1. CDR3 length: 15 amino acids. Trimming at V came to 4 bases and at J to 2 bases, leaving 11 bases not matched to a gene. Per the germline V gene, CDR1 is SQVTM and CDR2 is ANQGSEA. CDR3 bases: TGCAGCGTTGTCGATCCGGGACAGACCACCTACGAGCAGTACTTC. It yields the protein CSVVDPGQTTYEQYF.

The CDR3 coding sequence is TGTGCCAGCAGTTCAACCTGGGGGACAGATTCTGCTGGGGCCAACGTCCTGACTTTC. It specifies CASSSTWGTDSAGANVLTF. The chain employs TRBV28 and TRBJ2-6; 7 nucleotides line up with TRBD1. This CDR3 contains 19 residues. Germline CDR1 and CDR2: MDHEN and SYDVKM. Trimming cost V 4 bases and J 2 bases; bases outside gene matches: 14.